The clone carrying this T cell receptor (beta chain) has a handful of counts. The sample originates from a study of blood T cells in healthy people across ages. The germline V gene encodes CDR1 SQVTM and CDR2 ANQGSEA. The CDR3 is 13 residues long. The V end was cut by 7 bases, the J end by 0 bases, with 12 bases between. Combining a sample-barcoded 5' primer with a J-beta primer mix, a second PCR ran for 7 to 11 cycles. TCRdb independently ran MiXCR on the 5' RACE reads; one entry per CDR3 protein. This sample has about 720,000 distinct CDR3 sequences, with around a quarter found just once. The donors, all healthy, were Caucasians living in Russia, aged roughly 6 to 95. This sample also appeared in a second study, on T cells of mothers and their children.

The TCR originated in a boy aged 5-17 years in good health. The chain combines TRBV29-1 with TRBJ2-5; D is unresolved. The sample taken for sequencing was blood. The CDR3 DNA follows: TGCAGCGCTGCCTACGGGTACCAAGAGACCCAGTACTTC. The encoded protein is CSAAYGYQETQYF. The full variable domain, completed using reference TRBV29-1 and TRBJ2-5, is SAVISQKPSRDICQRGTSLTIQCQVDSQVTMMFWYRQQPGQSLTLIATANQGSEATYESGFVIDKFPISRPNLTFSTLTVSNMSPEDSSIYLCSAAYGYQETQYFGPGTRLLVL.